The sequence of this TCR beta chain was determined in a study of blood T cell repertoires in COVID-19. Per the original methods: Using reference gene primer amplification, nucleated cell counts were estimated. Profiling relied on immunoSEQ multiplex PCR, and the TCRdb table lists in-frame clones only, not all of them. V and J calls plus clone size are reproduced from that table; the DNA served to infer D and trimming. The sample lists under 140,000 clones, around nine tenths seen once, with approximately 4.8% in the top ten. The TCR was taken from a human donor in a cohort sampled during active COVID-19. The sequenced sample was peripheral blood.

The CDR3 region is CASSLTGTVRSTDTQYF. CDR3 coding DNA: TGTGCCAGCAGCTTAACCGGGACAGTAAGAAGCACAGATACGCAGTATTTT. The chain uses TRBV7-3 and TRBJ2-3; 7 nucleotides agree with TRBD1. Germline trimming cut 0 bases from V and 0 bases from J; bases unmatched to any gene: 6. CDR3 length: 17 amino acids. Germline V gene sequence: CDR1 SGHTA, CDR2 FQGTGA.